These 15 T cell receptor beta chains were all obtained from the same sample, sequenced in a study of PD-1 blockade in classical Hodgkin lymphoma. The time point: newly diagnosed, previously untreated cHL patient sample. The study purified CD4+ T cells from thawed PBMCs using magnetic negative selection. Method: immunoSEQ multiplex PCR; TCRdb's copy keeps in-frame clones and lacks some. Altogether about 22,000 clones are present, about 88% being singletons, with the ten largest covering around 0.25%. Material for sequencing was CD4+ T cells from blood. The origin of the receptors is a human donor with classical Hodgkin lymphoma.

Here the CDR3 reads CASSSGTELYEQYF. Written as DNA, the CDR3 is TGTGCCAGCAGTTCCGGGACGGAACTCTACGAGCAGTACTTC. V and J are TRBV6-5 and TRBJ2-7; the D gene could be TRBD1 or TRBD2 (5 bases each). The V gene's germline CDR1 is MNHEY and CDR2 SVGAGI. CDR3 length: 14 residues. The germline V and J ends were trimmed by 4 bases and 3 bases, with 13 bases remaining between them.

The CDR3 DNA is TGCGCCAGCAGCCAAAGGGAGCGTGGAGTGTCCTCCCGAGAGCAGTTCTTC. Translated: CASSQRERGVSSREQFF. The chain joins TRBV4-3 to TRBJ2-1; a weak D match, TRBD2 (5 bases). The CDR3 is 17 residues long. V gave up 2 bases and J gave up 10 bases, with 24 bases separating them. From germline, CDR1 is LGHNA and CDR2 YSLEER.

The V call is TRBV27, the J call TRBJ2-1; D is unclear. V dropped 5 bases and J dropped 5 bases, with 4 bases sitting between them. From germline, CDR1 is MNHEY and CDR2 SMNVEV (reference sequence). This CDR3 is 11 amino acids long. DNA of the CDR3: TGTGCCAGCAGTATCGACAATGAGCAGTTCTTC. Amino acids: CASSIDNEQFF.

This rearrangement joins TRBV30 to TRBJ2-5, with TRBD2 matching over 12 bases. V lost 7 bases, J lost 4 bases, and 4 bases stayed unmatched. This CDR3 has 13 residues. Germline V lookup: CDR1 GTSNPN, CDR2 SVGIG (reference sequence). The DNA for the CDR3 is TGTGCCTCAGGACTAGCGGGAATAGAGACCCAGTACTTC. As protein: CASGLAGIETQYF.

The rearrangement joins TRBV5-1 to TRBJ2-3; 9 positions agree with TRBD2. The ends lost 0 bases at V and 1 base at J; junction bases unmatched: 3. The germline V gene has CDR1 SGHRS and CDR2 YFSETQ. There are 16 residues in the CDR3. The CDR3 DNA sequence: TGCGCCAGCAGCTTGGACGGCGGGGGGGGCACAGATACGCAGTATTTT. Residues: CASSLDGGGGTDTQYF.

This CDR3 reads CASSVSSGGYGYTF. The CDR3 DNA reads as TGTGCCAGTAGTGTGAGCTCGGGAGGCTATGGCTACACCTTC. The chain employs TRBV19 and TRBJ1-2; D not resolved. V lost 5 bases, J lost 4 bases, and 14 bases lay in between. CDR1 is LNHDA, CDR2 SQIVND, per germline (reference sequence). This CDR3 is built from 14 residues. The whole variable domain, remainder taken from reference TRBV19 and TRBJ1-2, is DGGITQSPKYLFRKEGQNVTLSCEQNLNHDAMYWYRQDPGQGLRLIYYSQIVNDFQKGDIAEGYSVSREKKESFPLTVTSAQKNPTAFYLCASSVSSGGYGYTFGSGTRLTVV.

The rearrangement uses TRBV30 and TRBJ2-3; D may be TRBD2 (6 bases). The V gene's germline CDR1 is GTSNPN and CDR2 SVGIG (reference sequence). This CDR3 has 14 residues. The germline V and J ends were trimmed by 2 bases and 6 bases, with 15 bases remaining between them. The CDR3 reads CAWSIIGGGDTQYF. CDR3 nucleotides: TGTGCCTGGAGTATTATCGGAGGAGGGGATACGCAGTATTTT.

This clone was counted only a few times. J is TRBJ1-2 and V is TRBV7-2; the D is unclear. Germline V gene lookup returns CDR1 SGHTA and CDR2 FQGNSA. The CDR3 extends over 15 amino acids. With 3 bases removed from V and 4 bases from J, the gap between germline ends came to 15 bases. This CDR3 reads CASSFGPGEGYGYTF. The CDR3 bases are TGTGCCAGCAGCTTCGGACCGGGTGAGGGCTATGGCTACACCTTC. The full variable domain, with the rest looked up from reference TRBV7-2 and TRBJ1-2, is GAGVSQSPSNKVTEKGKDVELRCDPISGHTALYWYRQSLGQGLEFLIYFQGNSAPDKSGLPSDRFSAERTGGSVSTLTIQRTQQEDSAVYLCASSFGPGEGYGYTFGSGTRLTVV.

The J gene is TRBJ1-4, the V gene TRBV19; no definite D call. The CDR3 runs 13 residues. The V and J ends lost 2 bases and 8 bases respectively, with 9 bases between them. Germline CDR1 LNHDA, CDR2 SQIVND (reference sequence). CDR3 in DNA: TGTGCCAGTAGTATATTGCATCGCGAAAAACTGTTTTTT. Its protein product is CASSILHREKLFF.

V and J are TRBV29-1 and TRBJ2-1, with D unclear. The germline V gene encodes CDR1 SQVTM and CDR2 ANQGSEA. CDR3 length equals 13 residues. V lost 7 bases to trimming and J lost 3 bases, with 13 bases between them. CDR3 DNA: TGCAGCGCCCCTACGGTTCGCTACAATGAGCAGTTCTTC. It is translated as CSAPTVRYNEQFF.

This clone was found once. The J gene is TRBJ1-2, the V gene TRBV30, with D tentatively TRBD1 (5 bases). The germline gives CDR1 GTSNPN, CDR2 SVGIG (reference sequence). This CDR3 is built from 16 residues. Trimming took 1 base from V and 8 from J, leaving 23 bases between them. In DNA, the CDR3 is TGTGCCTGGAGTGCATTACCTCTGGGGCAGGGCGGCGGCTACACCTTC. Amino acids: CAWSALPLGQGGGYTF.

The chain has TRBV29-1 and TRBJ2-7; D gene uncertain. The V gene lost 3 bases and the J gene lost 4 bases, with 10 bases spanning the gap. Looked up from germline, CDR1 is SQVTM and CDR2 is ANQGSEA. The CDR3 covers 12 residues. CDR3 protein: CSVEDGRYEQYF. Written as DNA, the CDR3 is TGCAGCGTTGAGGACGGAAGGTACGAGCAGTACTTC.

The chain couples TRBV7-2 to TRBJ2-2, with D possibly matching TRBD1 (5 bases). The CDR3 length is 15 residues. V was pared by 2 bases and J by 6 bases, with 13 bases between. Germline CDR1 reads SGHTA; CDR2 reads FQGNSA. The CDR3: CASSLQGIDPGELFF. The DNA for the CDR3 is TGTGCCAGCAGCTTACAGGGAATCGATCCCGGGGAGCTGTTTTTT.

The V gene is TRBV29-1, the J gene TRBJ1-1, with 7 bases fitting TRBD1. Germline V gives CDR1 SQVTM, CDR2 ANQGSEA. This CDR3 region has 12 residues. J gave up 5 bases and V 7 bases, and 7 bases lay outside the gene matches. DNA for the CDR3: TGCAGCGGATCGAGGGGGCCAACTGAAGCTTTCTTT. It yields the protein CSGSRGPTEAFF.

The V gene is TRBV19, the J gene TRBJ2-1; D is perhaps TRBD2 (6 bases). CDR3 length equals 15 residues. V dropped 3 bases and J dropped 4 bases, with 13 bases sitting between them. CDR1 and CDR2 (germline): LNHDA, SQIVND (reference sequence). CDR3 loop: CASSIGGLNYNEQFF. DNA of the CDR3: TGTGCCAGTAGTATTGGGGGACTTAATTACAATGAGCAGTTCTTC.